The 32 T cell receptor beta chains below come from one sample, sequenced in a study of OX40 agonist ivuxolimab in advanced cancers. The protocol was immunoSEQ multiplex PCR, while the TCRdb copy is restricted to in-frame clones and leaves out a portion. The sample comprises approximately 77,000 clones, 75% to 95% of which are singletons, and under 2% rests with the top ten. Specimen: CD4+ or CD8+ T cells sorted from blood, collected in a trial of the OX40 agonist ivuxolimab. Source of these receptors: an adult with an advanced solid tumor such as melanoma, head and neck, liver or kidney cancer.

The CDR3 DNA sequence: TGTGCCAGCAGTCCCGGAGACAGGGCGGAGACCCAGTACTTC. Amino acid sequence: CASSPGDRAETQYF. V is TRBV28 and J is TRBJ2-5; 7 bases map to TRBD1. The CDR3 length is 14 residues. The germline gives CDR1 MDHEN, CDR2 SYDVKM. The J segment lost 5 bases and the V segment lost 5 bases, leaving 8 bases of the junction unmatched.

This clone was observed once. The chain carries TRBV9 and TRBJ2-3, with 10 bases matching TRBD2. Germline CDR1 reads SGDLS; CDR2 reads YYNGEE. Trimming at V came to 3 bases and at J to 0 bases, leaving 4 bases not matched to a gene. CDR3 size: 16 residues. CDR3 nucleotide sequence: TGTGCCAGCAGCGCCGGGACTAGCGTCAGCACAGATACGCAGTATTTT. Residues: CASSAGTSVSTDTQYF.

In this sample, this clone turned up once. J is TRBJ2-7 and V is TRBV7-2; 8 bases fit TRBD1. Germline loops: CDR1 SGHTA, CDR2 FQGNSA. With 3 bases clipped from V and 7 bases from J, the junction kept 8 bases outside the gene matches. The CDR3 covers 14 residues. In DNA, the CDR3 is TGTGCCAGCAGCTTCAGTCAGGGGGCATATGAGCAGTACTTC. The encoded protein is CASSFSQGAYEQYF.

This clone is a singleton in its sample. The CDR3 sequence is CASSELVAGGITDTQYF. Here the CDR3 DNA reads TGTGCCAGCAGTGAATTGGTAGCGGGAGGGATCACAGATACGCAGTATTTT. The chain combines TRBV6-1 with TRBJ2-3, with 11 bases that match TRBD2. Germline assignment: CDR1 MNHNS and CDR2 SASEGT. V dropped 2 bases and J dropped 2; count of bases not matched to a gene: 6. CDR3 size: 17 residues.

The chain couples TRBV11-2 to TRBJ1-3, with D possibly TRBD1 on 5 matching bases. V lost 1 base and J lost 9, with 16 bases in between. Germline-derived CDR1 and CDR2 are SGHAT and FQNNGV. The CDR3 totals 15 residues. The CDR3 here is CASSLVSGPRGTIYF. CDR3 sequence (DNA): TGTGCCAGCAGCTTAGTCTCGGGCCCGAGGGGCACCATATATTTT.

This chain joins TRBV10-3 and TRBJ2-3; D unresolved. Trimming stripped 0 bases from V and 0 bases from J, with 7 bases between. From germline, CDR1 is ENHRY and CDR2 SYGVKD. The CDR3 runs to 15 residues. The CDR3 DNA follows: TGTGCCATCAGTGAGTCGAAAACTAGCACAGATACGCAGTATTTT. As protein: CAISESKTSTDTQYF.

The genes are TRBV7-2 and TRBJ2-3; D is possibly TRBD1 (5 bases). Trimming pared 1 base from V and 5 bases from J, leaving 19 bases between. Germline V gene lookup returns CDR1 SGHTA and CDR2 FQGNSA. This CDR3 region has 17 residues. In nucleotides, the CDR3 is TGTGCCAGCAGCTTAGGGCAGGGATTAAATCGGGTAGATACGCAGTATTTT. Residues: CASSLGQGLNRVDTQYF.

The chain joins TRBV19 to TRBJ2-3; 10 bases map to TRBD2. Unmatched junction bases numbered 9, after V lost 3 bases and J lost 0 bases. The CDR3 runs 18 residues. Germline lookup yields CDR1 LNHDA and CDR2 SQIVND (reference sequence). The CDR3 loop is CASSMMASGRTSTDTQYF. The CDR3 DNA follows: TGTGCCAGTAGTATGATGGCTAGCGGGAGAACTAGCACAGATACGCAGTATTTT.

V and J are TRBV6-5 and TRBJ1-4; D gene ambiguous. CDR3 length: 15 amino acids. CDR1 and CDR2 (germline): MNHEY, SVGAGI. Trimming left V 0 bases short and J 7 bases short, with 12 bases between. The CDR3 spells CASSYSLTFGEKLFF. The CDR3 nucleotides are TGTGCCAGCAGTTACTCTCTGACTTTTGGTGAAAAACTGTTTTTT.

The chain uses TRBV18 and TRBJ1-3; 7 bases are shared with TRBD1. The CDR3 runs to 11 residues. The V gene end was trimmed by 2 bases and the J gene end by 12 bases; junction bases not matched to a gene: 1. The V gene's germline CDR1 is KGHSH and CDR2 LQKENI. CDR3 coding DNA: TGTGCCAGCTCACCAAGGGACAGCATATATTTT. Protein product: CASSPRDSIYF.

This chain's CDR3 is CASPSWGRVDKRNEQFF. The CDR3 DNA is TGTGCCAGCCCATCCTGGGGTCGGGTAGATAAACGGAATGAGCAGTTCTTC. This chain links TRBV5-8 with TRBJ2-1; no firm D call. CDR3 length equals 17 residues. Trimming shortened V by 7 bases and J by 7 bases, and 27 bases separated the two germline ends. CDR1 and CDR2 from the germline V gene are SGHTS and YDEGEE.

This rearrangement joins TRBV4-1 to TRBJ2-3; 15 nucleotides match TRBD2. Losses at the gene ends were 1 base for V and 2 bases for J; bases not matched to a gene: 10. Germline assignment: CDR1 MGHRA and CDR2 YSYEKL. CDR3 size: 20 residues. The CDR3 spells CASSQGTSGRAVPHTDTQYF. For the CDR3, the DNA is TGCGCCAGCAGCCAAGGGACTAGCGGGAGGGCCGTCCCTCACACAGATACGCAGTATTTT.

The chain is built from TRBV18 and TRBJ1-5; no reliable D call. The CDR3 contains 14 residues. The germline V gene has CDR1 KGHSH and CDR2 LQKENI. V shed 3 bases and J shed 3 bases, with 9 bases lying between them. CDR3 amino acids: CASSPIGANQPQHF. The CDR3 DNA is TGTGCCAGCTCACCCATTGGTGCCAATCAGCCCCAGCATTTT.

This rearrangement joins TRBV7-2 to TRBJ2-7, with 9 positions matching TRBD1. The CDR3 is made up of 14 amino acids. V lost 4 bases, J lost 3 bases, and 4 bases stayed unmatched. Germline V gives CDR1 SGHTA, CDR2 FQGNSA. The CDR3 DNA reads as TGTGCCAGCAGCTGGGACAGGGCCAGCTACGAGCAGTACTTC. This sequence encodes CASSWDRASYEQYF.

The chain links TRBV28 to TRBJ2-7, with TRBD2 as a possible D gene (5 bases). Trimming removed 10 bases at V and 4 bases at J, with 14 bases between. The germline V gene encodes CDR1 MDHEN and CDR2 SYDVKM. The CDR3 extends over 12 amino acids. The DNA of the CDR3 is TGTGCCATCCGCGACGGGATTTACGAGCAGTACTTC. This gives the protein CAIRDGIYEQYF. Using reference TRBV28 and TRBJ2-7 for the parts outside the CDR3, the full variable domain is DVKVTQSSRYLVKRTGEKVFLECVQDMDHENMFWYRQDPGLGLRLIYFSYDVKMKEKGDIPEGYSVSREKKERFSLILESASTNQTSMYLCAIRDGIYEQYFGPGTRLTVT.

V and J are TRBV7-9 and TRBJ1-5; D is unclear. The CDR3 totals 14 residues. Germline V lookup: CDR1 SEHNR, CDR2 FQNEAQ (reference sequence). The ends were cut back, 5 bases at V and 4 bases at J, with 12 bases in the middle. The CDR3 bases are TGTGCCAGCAGCCCCGCGGGTGGAAATCAGCCCCAGCATTTT. It translates to CASSPAGGNQPQHF.

The chain couples TRBV30 to TRBJ2-1; either TRBD1 or TRBD2 may supply D (5 bases each). The CDR3 sequence is 15 residues long. The germline V gene has CDR1 GTSNPN and CDR2 SVGIG (reference sequence). V lost 3 bases and J 9 bases, leaving 21 bases between the germline ends. Here the CDR3 DNA reads TGTGCCTGGAGCCTAACGGGGACCACCCGGGGTGAGCAGTTCTTC. Amino acid sequence: CAWSLTGTTRGEQFF.

The chain carries TRBV10-3 and TRBJ2-5; D is tentatively TRBD1 or TRBD2 (6 bases each). The germline CDR1 and CDR2 sequences are ENHRY and SYGVKD. V gave up 10 bases and J gave up 3 bases, with 21 bases separating them. This CDR3 is built from 15 residues. CDR3 loop: CATHPAGHGEETQYF. The CDR3 DNA is TGTGCCACCCACCCCGCGGGACACGGGGAAGAGACCCAGTACTTC.

The chain carries TRBV6-5 and TRBJ2-3; the D gene is possibly TRBD1 (6 bases). This CDR3 is 14 amino acids long. Per the germline V gene, CDR1 is MNHEY and CDR2 is SVGAGI. The ends were cut back, 0 bases at V and 5 bases at J, with 9 bases in the middle. Here the CDR3 DNA reads TGTGCCAGCAGTTACTCGGGGGCCAAAGATACGCAGTATTTT. This sequence encodes CASSYSGAKDTQYF.

The chain couples TRBV5-1 to TRBJ2-7; no clear D. Germline V CDR1 and CDR2: SGHRS, YFSETQ. The CDR3 has 14 residues. Trimming stripped 3 bases from V and 4 bases from J, with 14 bases between. CDR3 sequence reads: CASSSSPTTYEQYF. Here the CDR3 DNA reads TGCGCCAGCAGCTCCTCCCCCACTACATACGAGCAGTACTTC.

The V call is TRBV28, the J call TRBJ1-2, with no clear D. V gave up 8 bases and J gave up 8 bases, with 21 bases separating them. This CDR3 is 14 amino acids long. Germline values: CDR1 MDHEN, CDR2 SYDVKM. The CDR3 loop reads CASRPQDRSGGYTF. The CDR3 DNA reads as TGTGCCAGCCGACCGCAGGACCGCTCGGGGGGCTACACCTTC.

The chain recombines TRBV15 with TRBJ2-3; D could derive from TRBD1 or TRBD2 (5 bases each). The CDR3 consists of 13 residues. The V and J ends lost 9 bases and 2 bases respectively, with 12 bases between them. The germline CDR1 and CDR2 sequences are LNHNV and YYDKDF (reference sequence). The chain's CDR3 is CATGEINTDTQYF. Written as DNA, the CDR3 is TGTGCCACGGGGGAAATAAACACAGATACGCAGTATTTT.

The chain combines TRBV28 with TRBJ1-5; TRBD1 might be the D (6 bases). From germline, CDR1 is MDHEN and CDR2 SYDVKM. The CDR3 totals 15 residues. Trimming took 6 bases from V and 4 from J, leaving 16 bases between them. CDR3: CASRPTGPRNQPQHF. CDR3 nucleotides: TGTGCCAGCAGGCCGACAGGCCCTCGGAATCAGCCCCAGCATTTT.

This clone has just one count. This chain uses TRBV10-3 with TRBJ2-3; no firm D call. Between the trimmed V and J ends, which lost 3 bases and 10 bases, there was a span of 17 bases. The length of the CDR3 is 14 residues. Looked up from germline, CDR1 is ENHRY and CDR2 is SYGVKD. The CDR3 DNA reads as TGTGCCATCAGTGACGGTCTTTCCGCCAAAGCGCAGTATTTT. This translates into CAISDGLSAKAQYF.

J is TRBJ2-5 and V is TRBV4-3; 8 bases fit TRBD1. This CDR3 has 13 amino acids. CDR1 and CDR2 from the germline V gene are LGHNA and YSLEER. V trimming: 4 bases; J trimming: 4 bases; junction bases outside the gene matches: 2. The CDR3 is CASSRTGRETQYF. In nucleotides, the CDR3 is TGCGCCAGCAGCCGGACAGGGAGAGAGACCCAGTACTTC.

The chain carries TRBV7-2 and TRBJ1-4; D uncertain. The ends were cut back, 2 bases at V and 0 bases at J, with 13 bases in the middle. The CDR3 has 17 residues. CDR1 SGHTA and CDR2 FQGNSA come from the germline V gene. The CDR3 DNA reads TGTGCCAGCAGCTTAAGTAACGGCTTCGCAACTAATGAAAAACTGTTTTTT. It is translated as CASSLSNGFATNEKLFF.

This chain links TRBV5-5 with TRBJ2-3; TRBD1 aligns across 8 bases. Germline V gene lookup returns CDR1 SGHKS and CDR2 YYEKEE (reference sequence). The CDR3 length is 15 residues. Trimming at V came to 0 bases and at J to 0 bases, leaving 0 bases not matched to a gene. CDR3 DNA: TGTGCCAGCAGCTTGGACAGGGGGAGCACAGATACGCAGTATTTT. Protein sequence: CASSLDRGSTDTQYF.

The CDR3 DNA follows: TGTGCCAGCAGTCCGGGAGATCAAACCTACGAGCAGTACTTC. It codes for CASSPGDQTYEQYF. This chain links TRBV28 with TRBJ2-7, with a weak D call TRBD2 (6 bases). Trimming removed 5 bases from V and 2 bases from J, with 13 bases in between. Germline CDR1 and CDR2: MDHEN and SYDVKM. The CDR3 contains 14 residues.

This chain uses TRBV28 with TRBJ2-4; D unresolved. Germline V gene lookup returns CDR1 MDHEN and CDR2 SYDVKM. V lost 2 bases and J 0 bases, leaving 11 bases between the germline ends. CDR3 length: 16 amino acids. The CDR3 region is CASSLMAELAKNIQYF. DNA for the CDR3: TGTGCCAGCAGTTTAATGGCAGAATTAGCCAAAAACATTCAGTACTTC.

The chain has TRBV29-1 and TRBJ1-2; the match to TRBD1 covers 8 bases. V dropped 2 bases and J dropped 8; count of bases not matched to a gene: 4. CDR1 and CDR2 (germline): SQVTM, ANQGSEA. The length of the CDR3 is 12 residues. CDR3 sequence: CSVEQGAKGYTF. The CDR3 region has the DNA TGCAGCGTTGAACAGGGGGCAAAAGGCTACACCTTC.

This chain joins TRBV9 and TRBJ1-5, with D possibly TRBD1 on 5 matching bases. Germline-derived CDR1 and CDR2 are SGDLS and YYNGEE. V lost 3 bases, J lost 2 bases, and 18 bases lay in between. CDR3 size: 17 residues. DNA of the CDR3: TGTGCCAGCAGCGCCCGGGACGAGGGGCCGGGCAATCAGCCCCAGCATTTT. It is translated as CASSARDEGPGNQPQHF.

The rearrangement joins TRBV7-2 to TRBJ2-2, with 7 nucleotides matching TRBD1. This CDR3 spans 15 amino acids. Germline CDR1 is SGHTA and CDR2 is FQGNSA. The V segment lost 5 bases and the J segment 4 bases; nucleotides outside the gene matches: 7. CDR3 DNA: TGTGCCAGCAGCCAAACACAGGGGCGCACCGGGGAGCTGTTTTTT. Translated, it gives CASSQTQGRTGELFF.